This TCR beta chain originates from a study of shared clonotypes between healthy human individuals. This clone has at least ten counts. Compared with germline, one end of the junction differs, possibly owing to a read error. The method was immunoSEQ multiplex PCR; TCRdb's version includes in-frame clones alone and lacks a portion of them. The sample has roughly 110,000 clones, more than 65% seen once. The material sequenced was memory CD8+ T cells sorted from blood. As for subset: CD45RO+ cells pooled with CCR7-negative TemRA cells. The receptor was derived from a woman in her twenties or thirties in good health.

CDR3 bases: TGTGCCAGCGGGGACCCGTCAGTCTTC. This codes for CASGDPSVF. The genes are TRBV27 and TRBJ2-7, with D perhaps being TRBD1 or TRBD2 (5 bases each). From germline, CDR1 is MNHEY and CDR2 SMNVEV (reference sequence). The CDR3 is made up of 9 amino acids.